The 5 T cell receptor beta chains below come from one sample, sequenced in a study of cytomegalovirus exposure and HLA in healthy donors. PCR was performed using 60 Vbeta and 13 Jbeta primers. Clones were sequenced by immunoSEQ multiplex PCR, and TCRdb holds only the in-frame ones, with some missing. Of around 100,000 clones listed, 70% to 85% are singletons. The sequencing input was PBMCs. These receptors all stem from a woman under 30 in good health and CMV-seronegative.

The table lists this clone with a few counts. This chain links TRBV19 with TRBJ2-5, with a weak D call TRBD1 (6 bases). Deletions cut 6 bases from V and 1 base from J, with 9 bases between. The CDR3 is 13 residues long. Per the germline V gene, CDR1 is LNHDA and CDR2 is SQIVND (reference sequence). CDR3 in DNA: TGTGCCAGTAGCGGGACACCCCAAGAGACCCAGTACTTC. This encodes CASSGTPQETQYF.

This clone showed up just a few times. The chain is built from TRBV10-1 and TRBJ1-4; D gene unclear. Germline CDR1 is WNHNN and CDR2 is SYGVQD (reference sequence). The CDR3 has 13 residues. The V gene lost 6 bases and the J gene lost 7 bases, with 12 bases spanning the gap. DNA for the CDR3: TGCGCCAGCAGCCCGACGGCAGGTGAAAAACTGTTTTTT. This sequence encodes CASSPTAGEKLFF.

The rearrangement links TRBV5-1 to TRBJ2-1, with 7 bases matching TRBD2. Trimming cost V 3 bases and J 8 bases; bases outside gene matches: 2. CDR3 length: 12 residues. Germline CDR1 and CDR2: SGHRS and YFSETQ. CDR3 in DNA: TGCGCCAGCAGCTCGCGGGGGTATGAGCAGTTCTTC. Its protein product is CASSSRGYEQFF. The variable domain in full, with the rest retrieved from reference TRBV5-1 and TRBJ2-1, is KAGVTQTPRYLIKTRGQQVTLSCSPISGHRSVSWYQQTPGQGLQFLFEYFSETQRNKGNFPGRFSGRQFSNSRSEMNVSTLELGDSALYLCASSSRGYEQFFGPGTRLTVL.

The CDR3 region has the DNA TGTGCCAGCAGCTTAAAGGGGCGGACTGAAGCTTTCTTT. Protein product: CASSLKGRTEAFF. V usage is TRBV11-3 and J usage is TRBJ1-1, with D possibly being TRBD1 (5 bases). V was pared by 2 bases and J by 5 bases, with 9 bases between. The CDR3 runs 13 residues. In germline, CDR1 is SGHNT, CDR2 YENEEA.

The V call is TRBV28, the J call TRBJ2-1; 7 nucleotides match TRBD2. This CDR3 is 14 amino acids long. V dropped 7 bases and J dropped 9; count of bases not matched to a gene: 12. From germline, CDR1 is MDHEN and CDR2 SYDVKM. The CDR3 loop reads CASKDAGERGEQFF. The DNA for the CDR3 is TGTGCCAGCAAGGATGCGGGAGAGCGCGGTGAGCAGTTCTTC. The whole variable domain, remainder taken from reference TRBV28 and TRBJ2-1, is DVKVTQSSRYLVKRTGEKVFLECVQDMDHENMFWYRQDPGLGLRLIYFSYDVKMKEKGDIPEGYSVSREKKERFSLILESASTNQTSMYLCASKDAGERGEQFFGPGTRLTVL.